This TCR beta chain originates from a study of blood T cell dynamics during melanoma immunotherapy. Overall study: Metastatic melanoma patients received first-line pembrolizumab or nivolumab plus ipilimumab.

Time point in this sample: pre-treatment baseline. Samples come from before therapy and from week 3 after the first blockade cycle. Disease control meant complete response, partial response or stable disease at 12 weeks. Patients had no prior systemic cancer treatment, immunosuppressants or other active cancers. This clone has just a few counts. The CDR3 spans 15 residues. Germline V lookup: CDR1 SEHNR, CDR2 FQNEAQ (reference sequence). V lost 1 base and J lost 3, with 9 bases in between. Method: immunoSEQ multiplex PCR; TCRdb's copy keeps in-frame clones and lacks some. The sample consists of about 6,700 clones, approximately 88% of them appearing once.

This sample comprised blood, obtained from a patient treated with checkpoint blockade. This TCR derives from a human donor with melanoma. Some clones in this sample may be carry-over from other donors' samples. This chain uses TRBV7-9 with TRBJ2-2, with D possibly TRBD2 on 5 matching bases. The CDR3 reads CASSLGGYDTGELFF. For the CDR3, the DNA is TGTGCCAGCAGCTTAGGAGGGTACGACACCGGGGAGCTGTTTTTT.